Described below is a single T cell receptor (beta chain) sequence and its context. The target antigen is unknown. The data were taken from a study of OX40 agonist ivuxolimab in advanced cancers. Study overall: An agonistic anti-OX40 (CD134) antibody, ivuxolimab, was used to treat the patients. Whole-study results and caveats: Among expanded peripheral T cells, antigen specificity went undetermined. Individuals who were partial responders at 0.1-3.0 mg/kg had clonal expansion that ranked among the lowest.

TCRdb keeps only in-frame clones here, not all; method: immunoSEQ multiplex PCR. Of 65,000 to 90,000 clones listed, around 89% are singletons. Trimming at V came to 6 bases and at J to 0 bases, leaving 11 bases not matched to a gene. CDR3 size: 18 residues. Germline V lookup: CDR1 SQVTM, CDR2 ANQGSEA. The V and J genes are TRBV29-1 and TRBJ2-1; 13 bases are a match to TRBD2. The sequence derives from an adult with an advanced solid tumor such as melanoma, head and neck, liver or kidney cancer. This specimen was CD4+ or CD8+ T cells sorted from blood, taken in a trial of the OX40 agonist ivuxolimab. The CDR3 spells CSVGLAGKALSSYNEQFF. The CDR3 coding sequence is TGCAGCGTGGGACTAGCGGGAAAAGCTTTATCCTCCTACAATGAGCAGTTCTTC.